The 9 T cell receptor beta chains listed next were all sequenced from one sample in a study of blood T cells in healthy people across ages. Alongside a J-beta primer mix, a sample-barcoded 5' primer served in a second PCR lasting roughly 7 to 11 cycles. TCRdb used MiXCR to reprocess the 5' RACE reads, holding one entry per CDR3 protein. The data hold about 800,000 distinct CDR3 sequences, with 46% observed a single time. The source material was blood. Receptor source: a man aged 80 or over in good health.

The rearrangement links TRBV5-1 to TRBJ1-4, with D tentatively TRBD1 (6 bases). The CDR3 consists of 18 residues. The germline V and J ends were trimmed by 3 bases and 8 bases, with 26 bases remaining between them. Germline CDR1 SGHRS, CDR2 YFSETQ. This CDR3 reads CASSSRPRGASSQEKLFF. DNA for the CDR3: TGCGCCAGCAGCTCCCGACCCAGGGGCGCCTCCTCACAAGAAAAACTGTTTTTT.

The chain joins TRBV6-6 to TRBJ2-7; D may be TRBD2 (5 bases). Germline-derived CDR1 and CDR2 are MNHNY and SVGAGI (reference sequence). The V end was cut by 9 bases, the J end by 2 bases, with 14 bases between. The CDR3 has 13 residues. CDR3 in amino acids: CASAGADTYEQYF. CDR3 DNA: TGTGCCAGTGCCGGAGCGGATACCTACGAGCAGTACTTC.

The CDR3 DNA reads as TGTGCCAGCAGCTACGGAGGGACAGGGGGAGAGACCCAGTACTTC. As protein: CASSYGGTGGETQYF. J is TRBJ2-5 and V is TRBV3-1; 11 bases match TRBD1. V trimming: 5 bases; J trimming: 4 bases; junction bases outside the gene matches: 6. The V gene's germline CDR1 is LGHDT and CDR2 YNNKEL (reference sequence). The CDR3 contains 15 residues.

This rearrangement joins TRBV14 to TRBJ2-7, with unresolved D. CDR1 SGHDN and CDR2 FVKESK come from the germline V gene. V lost 3 bases and J 1 base, leaving 22 bases between the germline ends. The CDR3 loop spans 18 amino acids. Here the CDR3 reads CASSHAPLASARSYEQYF. CDR3 in DNA: TGTGCCAGCAGCCACGCCCCCCTCGCATCGGCCAGATCCTACGAGCAGTACTTC.

In its sample, this clonotype was seen many times. The V call is TRBV7-2, the J call TRBJ2-5; D unclear. CDR1 is SGHTA and CDR2 is FQGNSA in the germline V gene. V was trimmed by 5 bases and J by 2 bases, leaving 15 bases between them. CDR3 length: 15 residues. In DNA, the CDR3 is TGTGCCAGCAGCCGCCCTTTAGGTAGACAAGAGACCCAGTACTTC. Translated: CASSRPLGRQETQYF. Based on the CDR3 plus reference TRBV7-2 and TRBJ2-5, the full variable domain is GAGVSQSPSNKVTEKGKDVELRCDPISGHTALYWYRQSLGQGLEFLIYFQGNSAPDKSGLPSDRFSAERTGGSVSTLTIQRTQQEDSAVYLCASSRPLGRQETQYFGPGTRLLVL.

The sample holds many counts of this clonotype. The rearrangement joins TRBV25-1 to TRBJ2-3; D is possibly TRBD1 or TRBD2 (5 bases each). The germline V gene has CDR1 MGHDK and CDR2 SYGVNS. The CDR3 extends over 14 amino acids. Between the trimmed V and J ends, which lost 4 bases and 5 bases, there was a span of 13 bases. CDR3 bases: TGTGCCAGCAGTGTTGGGGGAGCGTTAGATACGCAGTATTTT. Its translation is CASSVGGALDTQYF.

This chain joins TRBV7-2 and TRBJ2-1; 9 bases are shared with TRBD2. Germline CDR1 is SGHTA and CDR2 is FQGNSA. The J segment lost 6 bases and the V segment lost 4 bases, leaving 10 bases of the junction unmatched. The CDR3 covers 16 residues. CDR3 sequence reads: CASSWGTSTNGNEQFF. The CDR3 region has the DNA TGTGCCAGCAGCTGGGGGACTAGCACCAACGGCAATGAGCAGTTCTTC.

This clonotype was observed a handful of times. The chain combines TRBV11-2 with TRBJ2-7; weak D call: TRBD1 (5 bases). The V gene's germline CDR1 is SGHAT and CDR2 FQNNGV. V lost 0 bases and J lost 0, with 9 bases in between. This CDR3 has 15 residues. As DNA, the CDR3 is TGTGCCAGCAGCTTAGATTTACAGGCCTCCTACGAGCAGTACTTC. Protein sequence: CASSLDLQASYEQYF.

This clonotype appeared a single time. The rearrangement joins TRBV2 to TRBJ2-4; D possibly uses TRBD1 or TRBD2 (6 bases each). Between the trimmed V and J ends, which lost 2 bases and 12 bases, there was a span of 14 bases. The CDR3 runs 13 residues. Germline V gene data show CDR1 as SNHLY and CDR2 as FYNNEI. CDR3 coding DNA: TGTGCCAGCAGTGAATATCCGGGGGCCACTCAGTACTTC. Translated, it gives CASSEYPGATQYF. The full variable domain, in which reference TRBV2 and TRBJ2-4 provide the parts outside the CDR3, is EPEVTQTPSHQVTQMGQEVILRCVPISNHLYFYWYRQILGQKVEFLVSFYNNEISEKSEIFDDQFSVERPDGSNFTLKIRSTKLEDSAMYFCASSEYPGATQYFGAGTRLSVL.